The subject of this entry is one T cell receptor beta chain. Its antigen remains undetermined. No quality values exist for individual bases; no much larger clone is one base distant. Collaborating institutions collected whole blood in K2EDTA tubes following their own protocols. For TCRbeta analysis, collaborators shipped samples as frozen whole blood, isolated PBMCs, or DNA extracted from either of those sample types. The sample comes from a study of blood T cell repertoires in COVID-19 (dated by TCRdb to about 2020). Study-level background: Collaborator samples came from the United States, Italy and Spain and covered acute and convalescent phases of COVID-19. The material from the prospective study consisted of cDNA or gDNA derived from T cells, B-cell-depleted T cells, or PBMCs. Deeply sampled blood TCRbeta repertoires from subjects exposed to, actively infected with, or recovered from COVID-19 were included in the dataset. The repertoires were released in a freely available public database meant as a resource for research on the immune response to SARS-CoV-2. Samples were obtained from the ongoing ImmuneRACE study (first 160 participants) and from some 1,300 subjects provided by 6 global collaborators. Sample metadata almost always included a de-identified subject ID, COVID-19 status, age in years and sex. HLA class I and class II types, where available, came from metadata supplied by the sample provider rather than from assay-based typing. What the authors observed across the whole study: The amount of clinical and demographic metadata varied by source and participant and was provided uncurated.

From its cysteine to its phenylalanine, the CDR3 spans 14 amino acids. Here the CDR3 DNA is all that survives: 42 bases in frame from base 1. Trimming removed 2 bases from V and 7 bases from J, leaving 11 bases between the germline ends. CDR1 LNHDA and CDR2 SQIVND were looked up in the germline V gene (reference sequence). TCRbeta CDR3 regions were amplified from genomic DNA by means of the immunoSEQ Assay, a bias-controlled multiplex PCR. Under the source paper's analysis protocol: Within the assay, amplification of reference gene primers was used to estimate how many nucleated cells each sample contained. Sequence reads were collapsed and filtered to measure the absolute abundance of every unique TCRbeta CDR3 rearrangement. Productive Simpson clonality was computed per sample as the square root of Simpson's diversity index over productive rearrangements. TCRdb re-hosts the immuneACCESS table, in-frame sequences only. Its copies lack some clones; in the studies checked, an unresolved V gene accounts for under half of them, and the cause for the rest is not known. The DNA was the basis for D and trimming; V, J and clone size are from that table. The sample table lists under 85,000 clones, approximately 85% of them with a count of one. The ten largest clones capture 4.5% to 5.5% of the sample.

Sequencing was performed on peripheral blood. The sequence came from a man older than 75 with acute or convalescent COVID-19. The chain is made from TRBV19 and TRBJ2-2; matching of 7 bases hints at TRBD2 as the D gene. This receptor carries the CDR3 CASSIRGGDGELFF. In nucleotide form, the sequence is TGTGCCAGTAGTATAAGGGGGGGAGACGGGGAGCTGTTTTTT.